This note documents a single T cell receptor beta chain sequence. These data originate in a study of blood T cell repertoires in COVID-19. Study-level background: Samples of COVID-19 (acute and convalescent) were obtained from the United States, Italy and Spain. T cells, B-cell-depleted T cells, or PBMCs provided the cDNA or gDNA that served as material.

Per the authors' pipeline: Reference gene primer amplification yielded estimated nucleated cell counts. The protocol was immunoSEQ multiplex PCR, while the TCRdb copy is restricted to in-frame clones and leaves out a portion. The V and J calls and clone size were taken over from that table, and D and trimming were inferred from the DNA. In the table there are about 90,000 clones, about 80% of which are singletons. The clonotype comes from a woman aged 70-85 years with acute or convalescent COVID-19. The sample was peripheral blood.

The CDR3 DNA reads as TGTGCCAGCAGTTTAATGGGGGGAGGGCGAGGCAAAAACATTCAGTACTTC. Encoded protein: CASSLMGGGRGKNIQYF. The V and J genes are TRBV28 and TRBJ2-4, with 7 bases lining up with TRBD2. V was clipped by 2 bases and J by 3 bases; unmatched bases: 10. Germline CDR1 and CDR2: MDHEN and SYDVKM. The CDR3 spans 17 residues.